The text below deals with one T cell receptor (beta chain). The target antigen is unknown. The same CDR3 also results from other DNA sequences found in this sample. The CDR3 spans 15 residues. V was cut by 4 bases and J by 0 bases, with 13 bases left in between. The V gene's germline CDR1 is LGHNA and CDR2 YSLEER. The data are from a study of somatic mutations in cytotoxic T cells in rheumatoid arthritis. Study-wide background: Patient blood (approximately 30 ml EDTA) was collected right after diagnosis, preceding any treatment. Certain T-cell populations stained with V beta antibodies were FACS-sorted to nearly 100% purity, and V beta1+ cells were TCRB-sequenced. Study outcomes and limitations: No antigen targets were known for the expanded CD8+ clones. More than 20% of CD8+ cells belonged to the largest clone in about an eighth of the 65 patients.

The protocol was immunoSEQ multiplex PCR, while the TCRdb copy is restricted to in-frame clones and leaves out a portion. The sample lists some 20,000 clones, approximately 82% occurring once. The sample comprised CD8+ T cells sorted from blood. This chain joins TRBV4-3 and TRBJ2-7; D unclear. This receptor was identified in an adult with rheumatoid arthritis. CDR3 coding DNA: TGCGCCAGCAGCCCAACCGAGGAATCCTCCTACGAGCAGTACTTC. Protein: CASSPTEESSYEQYF.